The clone carrying this T cell receptor (beta chain) was seen a handful of times. Its antigen is undetermined. These data are taken from a study of blood T cells in healthy people across ages. The ends were cut back, 1 base at V and 10 bases at J, with 14 bases in the middle. This CDR3 spans 15 amino acids. Germline assignment: CDR1 SGHDN and CDR2 FVKESK. Combining a sample-barcoded 5' primer with a J-beta primer mix, a second PCR ran for roughly 7 to 12 cycles. MiXCR was run by TCRdb on the 5' RACE reads, yielding one entry per CDR3 protein. This table has more than 900,000 distinct CDR3 sequences, under 35% appearing once. Study-wide points: There were more naive CD4+ cells and higher diversity in long-lived donors than in aged donors.

The same sample was also used in a study of T cells of mothers and their children.

The chain joins TRBV14 to TRBJ1-6, with D perhaps matching TRBD1 (5 bases). The specimen was blood. The receptor was derived from a woman aged 35 to 49 in good health. The CDR3 sequence: CASSQGTAGGSPLHF. The CDR3 coding sequence is TGTGCCAGCAGCCAAGGGACCGCCGGGGGGTCACCCCTCCACTTT.